This record looks at one T cell receptor beta chain sequence and its context. Profiled with immunoSEQ multiplex PCR; TCRdb holds only in-frame clones, not every one. The sample carries 350,000 or so clones, about four fifths recorded once. The source of the sample is a study of blood T cell repertoires in COVID-19. V was clipped by 2 bases and J by 1 base; unmatched bases: 4. The CDR3 consists of 15 residues. Germline V gene data show CDR1 as SGHAT and CDR2 as FQNNGV. The chain combines TRBV11-2 with TRBJ2-7; 8 bases map to TRBD1. This clonotype was sampled from a young man with active or convalescent COVID-19. Input material: peripheral blood. The CDR3, as DNA: TGTGCCAGCAGCTTATCAGGGGGCGTTTCCTACGAGCAGTACTTC. Amino acid sequence: CASSLSGGVSYEQYF.